This passage covers 13 T cell receptor beta chains from one sample sequenced in a study of cytomegalovirus exposure and HLA in healthy donors. The method was immunoSEQ multiplex PCR; TCRdb's version includes in-frame clones alone and lacks a portion of them. Seen here are about 160,000 clones, approximately 86% observed once, and the top ten hold 2% to 2.5%. The sample was PBMCs. These receptors all stem from a woman aged 18-35 years in good health and CMV-seronegative.

This sequence joins TRBV7-2 and TRBJ2-1, with TRBD2 identical over 8 bases. This CDR3 is built from 17 residues. Germline-derived CDR1 and CDR2 are SGHTA and FQGNSA. V gave up 2 bases and J gave up 0 bases; unmatched junction bases: 6. Here the CDR3 reads CASSLWIGTSSYNEQFF. In DNA, the CDR3 is TGTGCCAGCAGCTTATGGATTGGGACTAGCTCCTACAATGAGCAGTTCTTC.

This sequence joins TRBV6-1 and TRBJ1-2; perhaps TRBD1 as D (6 bases). The CDR3 runs to 16 residues. V lost 1 base and J lost 8, with 20 bases in between. Per the germline V gene, CDR1 is MNHNS and CDR2 is SASEGT. The CDR3 coding sequence is TGTGCCAGCAGTGAAGGCCCCTTGGGGGGGGCATACGGCTACACCTTC. This codes for CASSEGPLGGAYGYTF.

V gene TRBV9 combines with J gene TRBJ2-3, with 8 positions matching TRBD2. In germline, CDR1 is SGDLS, CDR2 YYNGEE. The CDR3 runs to 16 residues. Trimming at V came to 0 bases and at J to 2 bases, leaving 5 bases not matched to a gene. The CDR3 reads CASSVGVAGYTDTQYF. The CDR3 DNA follows: TGTGCCAGCAGCGTAGGGGTAGCGGGATACACAGATACGCAGTATTTT.

The chain couples TRBV30 to TRBJ2-7; 8 nucleotides agree with TRBD1. V lost 1 base to trimming and J lost 12 bases; unmatched junction nucleotides: 5. From germline, CDR1 is GTSNPN and CDR2 SVGIG (reference sequence). CDR3 length: 11 amino acids. The CDR3 here is CAWSGRGLAYF. The CDR3 DNA reads as TGTGCCTGGAGTGGCAGGGGGCTGGCGTACTTC. The full variable domain, completed using reference TRBV30 and TRBJ2-7, is SQTIHQWPATLVQPVGSPLSLECTVEGTSNPNLYWYRQAAGRGLQLLFYSVGIGQISSEVPQNLSASRPQDRQFILSSKKLLLSDSGFYLCAWSGRGLAYFGPGTRLTVT.

The CDR3 DNA is TGCGCCAGCAGCGGCCGGGACAGGGGAAACGAGCAGTACTTC. Translation: CASSGRDRGNEQYF. This chain connects TRBV5-1 to TRBJ2-7; TRBD1 agrees at 10 bases. Germline CDR1 SGHRS, CDR2 YFSETQ. With 4 bases clipped from V and 5 bases from J, the junction kept 6 bases outside the gene matches. There are 14 residues in the CDR3.

This chain links TRBV27 with TRBJ1-2, with D possibly being TRBD1 (5 bases). The germline V gene encodes CDR1 MNHEY and CDR2 SMNVEV (reference sequence). The CDR3 contains 13 residues. Trimming left V 3 bases short and J 7 bases short, with 12 bases between. CDR3 amino acids: CASSLNRPGGYTF. In DNA, the CDR3 is TGTGCCAGCAGTTTGAACAGGCCGGGTGGCTACACCTTC.

This chain links TRBV7-5 with TRBJ2-1; TRBD1 is the table's D call, not checked against the DNA. TRBV7-5 is described as a pseudogene. The CDR3 runs to 16 residues. The CDR3 here is CARKIQKTGGWNEQFF. The CDR3 nucleotides read TGTGCCAGAAAGATTCAGAAAACAGGGGGTTGGAATGAGCAGTTCTTC.

Only one count was recorded for this clone. The J gene is TRBJ1-2, the V gene TRBV7-9, with D perhaps matching TRBD1 (6 bases). V dropped 5 bases and J dropped 6 bases, with 19 bases sitting between them. CDR3 size: 15 residues. Looked up from germline, CDR1 is SEHNR and CDR2 is FQNEAQ (reference sequence). The CDR3 nucleotides read TGTGCCAGCAGCCTTACATTCGGGACACCAGATGGCTACACCTTC. Protein product: CASSLTFGTPDGYTF.

The genes are TRBV7-2 and TRBJ2-7, with 13 bases identical to TRBD2. Per germline, CDR1 SGHTA and CDR2 FQGNSA. CDR3 size: 15 residues. V was clipped by 3 bases and J by 4 bases; unmatched bases: 3. Written as DNA, the CDR3 is TGTGCCAGCAGCTTCACTAGCGGGGGGGGATACGAGCAGTACTTC. Protein product: CASSFTSGGGYEQYF.

The gene calls are TRBV5-1 and TRBJ1-1; TRBD1 aligns across 7 bases. Trimming took 6 bases from V and 8 from J; bases not matched to a gene: 13. Per the germline V gene, CDR1 is SGHRS and CDR2 is YFSETQ. This CDR3 region has 14 residues. The CDR3 region has the DNA TGCGCCAGCAAAGTAACAGGGGAGATGGTAGAAGCTTTCTTT. This codes for CASKVTGEMVEAFF.

The chain couples TRBV9 to TRBJ2-7; TRBD1 might be the D (5 bases). CDR3 length: 15 amino acids. V lost 4 bases and J lost 4, with 18 bases in between. Germline V gene data show CDR1 as SGDLS and CDR2 as YYNGEE. CDR3 DNA: TGTGCCAGCAGCCTAGGACATACCTTGAATTACGAGCAGTACTTC. Encoded protein: CASSLGHTLNYEQYF.

V and J are TRBV6-1 and TRBJ2-3, with D possibly matching TRBD2 (7 bases). CDR1 is MNHNS and CDR2 is SASEGT in the germline V gene. This CDR3 has 18 residues. Trimming shortened V by 1 base and J by 0 bases, and 17 bases separated the two germline ends. The CDR3 spells CASSEGLGGPASTDTQYF. CDR3 in DNA: TGTGCCAGCAGTGAAGGTCTCGGGGGGCCGGCTAGCACAGATACGCAGTATTTT.

Concerning this clone: Other DNA sequences within the sample encode an identical CDR3. CDR3 sequence (DNA): TGCGCCAGCAGCTTGACAGACAGCTACGAGCAGTACTTC. It is translated as CASSLTDSYEQYF. V and J are TRBV5-1 and TRBJ2-7; tentatively, D is TRBD1 (5 bases). This CDR3 is 13 amino acids long. Trimming stripped 1 base from V and 3 bases from J, with 8 bases between. Per the germline V gene, CDR1 is SGHRS and CDR2 is YFSETQ.